This TCR beta chain was profiled in a study of shared clonotypes between healthy human individuals. For this clone: The antigen is not known.

Findings and limits, study-wide: Between four donors, naive CD4 clonotypes were shared at a level of about 5.3%. Non-shared clonotypes were found to have lower generation probabilities than the clonotypes that were shared by all four of the sorted-subset donors.

In germline, CDR1 is MDHEN, CDR2 SYDVKM. The V end was cut by 5 bases, the J end by 0 bases, with 20 bases between. This CDR3 comprises 18 residues. Produced via immunoSEQ multiplex PCR; TCRdb's table is partial and in-frame only. The data hold 1.5 million to 2.5 million clones, with around 96% observed a single time. Selected positively for CCR7 and CD45RO-negative, naive CD8 cells excluded terminally differentiated effector memory CD45RA+ cells. The chain couples TRBV28 to TRBJ1-5, with no clear D. The sequence was obtained from a man younger than 35 in good health. The sequencing sample was made of naive CD8+ T cells sorted from blood. The CDR3 coding sequence is TGTGCCAGCAGTCCCGTGGGCCTGGGGAGTGGTAGCAATCAGCCCCAGCATTTT. It codes for CASSPVGLGSGSNQPQHF.